The TCR beta chain under discussion was sequenced for a study of shared clonotypes between healthy human individuals. Study-level points and caveats: Although depth was large, rarefaction showed that sequencing of the sorted subsets was incomplete.

On this clone: Its target is not known.

Deep-level running was used for the assay. TCRdb's copy holds only in-frame clones and misses some; the assay was immunoSEQ multiplex PCR. The sample yields some 2.3 million clones, approximately 93% seen once. Trimming removed 7 bases from V and 3 bases from J; junction bases left unmatched: 6. The CDR3 runs 15 residues. Germline values: CDR1 SGHTA, CDR2 FQGNSA. The chain is built from TRBV7-2 and TRBJ1-3; 10 nucleotides align to TRBD1. The receptor comes from a man between 18 and 35 years old in good health. Some clones in this sample may be carry-over from other donors' samples. Sequenced material: naive CD4+ T cells from PBMCs. Described subset: CD45RA+ positively selected. CDR3 nucleotides: TGTGCCAGCACCTGGGACAGGGGATATGGAAACACCATATATTTT. Translating it yields CASTWDRGYGNTIYF. The complete variable domain, with remaining parts taken from reference TRBV7-2 and TRBJ1-3, reads GAGVSQSPSNKVTEKGKDVELRCDPISGHTALYWYRQSLGQGLEFLIYFQGNSAPDKSGLPSDRFSAERTGGSVSTLTIQRTQQEDSAVYLCASTWDRGYGNTIYFGEGSWLTVV.